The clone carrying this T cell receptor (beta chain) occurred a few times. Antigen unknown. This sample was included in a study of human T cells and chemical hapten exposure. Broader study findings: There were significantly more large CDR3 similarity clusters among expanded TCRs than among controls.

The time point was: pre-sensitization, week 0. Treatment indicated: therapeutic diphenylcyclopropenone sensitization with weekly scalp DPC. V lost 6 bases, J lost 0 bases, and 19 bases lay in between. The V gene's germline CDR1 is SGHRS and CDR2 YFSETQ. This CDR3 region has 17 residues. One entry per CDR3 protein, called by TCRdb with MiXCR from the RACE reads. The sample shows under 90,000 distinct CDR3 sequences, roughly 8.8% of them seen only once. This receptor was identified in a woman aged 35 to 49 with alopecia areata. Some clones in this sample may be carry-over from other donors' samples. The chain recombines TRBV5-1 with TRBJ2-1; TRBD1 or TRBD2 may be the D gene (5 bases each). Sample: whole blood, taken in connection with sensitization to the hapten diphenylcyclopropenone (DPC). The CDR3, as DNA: TGCGCCAGCAAGCACCCCCGGGACCAGAGCTCCTACAATGAGCAGTTCTTC. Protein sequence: CASKHPRDQSSYNEQFF.